The 15 T cell receptor beta chains reported below all come from one sample, sequenced in a study of post-analysis software for immune sequencing data. Study-level results: Controls showed lower frequencies than patients for five TRBV segments, and TRBV5-6, TRBV5-1 and TRBV20-1 were among these.

The TCR beta cDNA libraries contained unique molecular identifiers. TCRdb re-analysed the PCR reads in MiXCR, keeping a single row per CDR3 protein. Here the sample spans hundreds of thousands of distinct CDR3 sequences, 25% to 30% being singletons. Their target antigens are unknown. The sequenced sample was blood. The receptor source for this set is a girl aged 10 to 17 with multiple sclerosis.

This clonotype was detected only a few times. The chain couples TRBV10-3 to TRBJ2-1; 7 bases align to TRBD2. The germline V gene has CDR1 ENHRY and CDR2 SYGVKD. The CDR3 is 17 amino acids. V lost 3 bases to trimming and J lost 8 bases; unmatched junction nucleotides: 16. The chain's CDR3 is CAISDPRLAPNGDEQFF. In DNA form, the CDR3 reads TGTGCCATCAGTGATCCTAGACTAGCCCCGAATGGGGATGAGCAGTTCTTC.

The chain is built from TRBV5-1 and TRBJ2-1, with TRBD2 matching 9 bases. Per the germline V gene, CDR1 is SGHRS and CDR2 is YFSETQ. This CDR3 is built from 16 residues. V dropped 1 base and J dropped 12; count of bases not matched to a gene: 14. The CDR3 here is CASSLRLAALTDTQFF. CDR3 nucleotides: TGCGCCAGCAGCTTGCGACTAGCGGCCCTCACAGATACGCAGTTCTTC.

The chain combines TRBV7-6 with TRBJ1-2, with a possible D match to TRBD1 (5 bases). In germline, CDR1 is SGHVS, CDR2 FNYEAQ. The CDR3 contains 14 residues. The V gene lost 5 bases and the J gene lost 5 bases, with 15 bases spanning the gap. The CDR3 region is CASSQRAGLYGYTF. DNA of the CDR3: TGTGCCAGCAGCCAACGGGCAGGGCTGTATGGCTACACCTTC.

This clonotype came up a few times. The chain employs TRBV27 and TRBJ1-2, with 9 positions matching TRBD1. Trimming removed 6 bases from V and 4 bases from J; junction bases left unmatched: 3. There are 13 residues in the CDR3. CDR1 is MNHEY and CDR2 is SMNVEV in the germline V gene (reference sequence). CDR3 in amino acids: CASRSDRGYGYTF. The CDR3 nucleotides read TGTGCCAGCAGATCGGACAGGGGCTATGGCTACACCTTC.

The chain is built from TRBV10-1 and TRBJ2-3; 9 nucleotides line up with TRBD2. The CDR3 spans 15 residues. CDR1 is WNHNN, CDR2 SYGVQD, per germline (reference sequence). V shed 5 bases, J shed 5 bases, and the junction held 8 bases outside the gene matches. The DNA for the CDR3 is TGCGCCAGCAGTTCTAGCGGGATCCGAAAAGATACGCAGTATTTT. It specifies CASSSSGIRKDTQYF.

This clonotype has a single count. The J gene is TRBJ2-1, the V gene TRBV7-9, with D hard to call. V lost 5 bases and J 0 bases, leaving 17 bases between the germline ends. CDR3 size: 17 residues. The germline V gene encodes CDR1 SEHNR and CDR2 FQNEAQ (reference sequence). CDR3 sequence: CASSLRRSPSSYNEQFF. DNA for the CDR3: TGTGCCAGCAGCCTACGCCGAAGTCCTAGCTCCTACAATGAGCAGTTCTTC.

This clonotype was seen a single time. The V gene is TRBV6-2 or TRBV6-3, the J gene TRBJ1-5; D not certain. Deletions cut 7 bases from V and 1 base from J, with 14 bases between. Per the germline V gene, CDR1 is MNHEY and CDR2 is SVGEGT. The CDR3 sequence is 15 residues long. The CDR3 here is CASTPGGPSNQPQHF. CDR3 coding DNA: TGTGCCAGCACCCCGGGCGGTCCCAGCAATCAGCCCCAGCATTTT.

This chain links TRBV5-1 with TRBJ2-1, with D perhaps matching TRBD2 (6 bases). V was cut by 7 bases and J by 3 bases, with 17 bases left in between. CDR1 is SGHRS, CDR2 YFSETQ, per germline. This CDR3 spans 15 amino acids. The CDR3 DNA is TGCGCCAGCGCAAATCCAACCGGGGGCTACAATGAGCAGTTCTTC. Encoded protein: CASANPTGGYNEQFF.

The gene calls are TRBV9 and TRBJ2-7; D assignment may be TRBD1 or TRBD2 (5 bases each). Germline loops: CDR1 SGDLS, CDR2 YYNGEE. V lost 1 base and J lost 3, with 8 bases in between. The CDR3 covers 13 residues. The CDR3 reads CASSVRGDYEQYF. CDR3 coding DNA: TGTGCCAGCAGCGTAAGGGGAGACTACGAGCAGTACTTC.

With regard to this clonotype: With a much larger clone just one base away, this may be a read error. This chain joins TRBV2 and TRBJ2-7, with a tentative D call TRBD2 (5 bases). V was pared by 7 bases and J by 2 bases, with 24 bases between. CDR1 and CDR2 from the germline V gene are SNHLY and FYNNEI. This CDR3 has 17 residues. In nucleotides, the CDR3 is TGTGCCAGCACCTTTACCGGACTCCCAAGTAGCCCCTACGAGCAGTACTTC. It specifies CASTFTGLPSSPYEQYF.

This clonotype was detected a few times. The rearrangement uses TRBV4-2 and TRBJ1-2; 8 nucleotides line up with TRBD1. The CDR3 is 16 amino acids. Trimming removed 0 bases from V and 1 base from J; junction bases left unmatched: 4. CDR1 is LGHNA and CDR2 is YNFKEQ in the germline V gene. CDR3: CASSQEATGDNYGYTF. For the CDR3, the DNA is TGTGCCAGCAGCCAAGAGGCGACAGGGGATAACTATGGCTACACCTTC.

Many counts were recorded for this clonotype. The CDR3 is CASSLEAGAGYGYTF. CDR3 DNA: TGTGCCAGCAGCTTAGAGGCGGGGGCAGGATATGGCTACACCTTC. The rearrangement uses TRBV7-2 and TRBJ1-2; D is possibly TRBD1 (6 bases). Germline V lookup: CDR1 SGHTA, CDR2 FQGNSA. Trimming removed 1 base at V and 5 bases at J, with 14 bases between. CDR3 length: 15 residues. Full variable domain (missing parts from reference TRBV7-2 and TRBJ1-2): GAGVSQSPSNKVTEKGKDVELRCDPISGHTALYWYRQSLGQGLEFLIYFQGNSAPDKSGLPSDRFSAERTGGSVSTLTIQRTQQEDSAVYLCASSLEAGAGYGYTFGSGTRLTVV.

This chain links TRBV20-1 with TRBJ2-3; D call uncertain. The CDR3 length is 15 residues. CDR1 and CDR2 (germline): DFQATT, SNEGSKA (reference sequence). The V end lost 3 bases, the J end lost 0 bases, and 13 bases lay between the germline ends. For the CDR3, the DNA is TGCAGTGCTAGCATGAGCGACCCTAGCACAGATACGCAGTATTTT. Its protein product is CSASMSDPSTDTQYF.

In this sample, this clonotype turned up a few times. The chain employs TRBV9 and TRBJ1-2, with 8 bases fitting TRBD1. CDR3 length equals 13 residues. After removal of 6 bases from V and 8 bases from J, the junction contained 9 bases not matched to a gene. Germline CDR1 is SGDLS and CDR2 is YYNGEE. The CDR3, as DNA: TGTGCCAGCACCGAAGGACAGGGCTACGGCTACACCTTC. Encoded protein: CASTEGQGYGYTF.

This clonotype was found a few times. The CDR3 nucleotides are TGTGCCAGCAGCTCCCGCAGGGGATCCTACAATGAGCAGTTCTTC. Its protein product is CASSSRRGSYNEQFF. The V call is TRBV14, the J call TRBJ2-1, with D perhaps TRBD1 (6 bases). CDR3 size: 15 residues. The ends were cut back, 5 bases at V and 1 base at J, with 12 bases in the middle. Per germline, CDR1 SGHDN and CDR2 FVKESK.